The sequence of this TCR beta chain was determined in a study of cytomegalovirus exposure and HLA in healthy donors. Overall study: The same platform was used for the 110 or so validation repertoires as for the 650 to 700 first-cohort repertoires, as reported in a later analysis. Study-wide results and caveats: Many donors shared some public TCRs, even though most TCR sequences were rare. According to a later analysis, TCR clusters from the first cohort tended to co-occur in the 120 or so validation repertoires.

Generated by immunoSEQ multiplex PCR, the TCRdb table keeps only in-frame clones and is missing some. The table includes 140,000 or so clones, 89% detected once. Unmatched junction bases numbered 10, after V lost 4 bases and J lost 4 bases. This CDR3 is 16 amino acids long. Looked up from germline, CDR1 is MDHEN and CDR2 is SYDVKM. As for this clone: Its antigen is unidentified.

The material sequenced was PBMCs. This sequence was found in a woman aged 18-29 years in good health and CMV-seropositive. V is TRBV28 and J is TRBJ2-5, with 9 positions matching TRBD1. DNA of the CDR3: TGTGCCAGCAGTTCCCGGGACAGGGTACGGGGAGAGACCCAGTACTTC. It yields the protein CASSSRDRVRGETQYF. Full variable domain (remainder filled in from reference TRBV28 and TRBJ2-5): DVKVTQSSRYLVKRTGEKVFLECVQDMDHENMFWYRQDPGLGLRLIYFSYDVKMKEKGDIPEGYSVSREKKERFSLILESASTNQTSMYLCASSSRDRVRGETQYFGPGTRLLVL.